The 20 T cell receptor beta chains below come from one sample, sequenced in a study of blood T cell repertoires in COVID-19. Only in-frame clones appear in the TCRdb table, and some are missing; sequencing was by immunoSEQ multiplex PCR. Among some 100,000 clones listed, roughly 92% were seen once. The sample taken for sequencing was peripheral blood. These receptors were obtained from a man aged 65-85 years with acute or convalescent COVID-19.

The J gene is TRBJ1-1, the V gene TRBV24-1; possibly TRBD1 for D (5 bases). The V gene lost 6 bases and the J gene lost 4 bases, with 11 bases spanning the gap. CDR3 length equals 13 residues. CDR1 and CDR2 from the germline V gene are KGHDR and SFDVKD. Here the CDR3 reads CATSYPGGTEAFF. CDR3 nucleotides: TGTGCCACCAGTTATCCCGGGGGCACTGAAGCTTTCTTT.

V and J are TRBV27 and TRBJ1-2, with 10 bases matching TRBD1. This CDR3 has 17 residues. Germline V lookup: CDR1 MNHEY, CDR2 SMNVEV (reference sequence). V dropped 2 bases and J dropped 6; count of bases not matched to a gene: 12. The CDR3 DNA follows: TGTGCCAGCAGTTTAGGGGGACAGGGGCTAGTGGGCGATGGCTACACCTTC. This codes for CASSLGGQGLVGDGYTF.

V usage is TRBV19 and J usage is TRBJ2-7, with D possibly TRBD2 on 5 matching bases. The CDR3 runs to 15 residues. Per the germline V gene, CDR1 is LNHDA and CDR2 is SQIVND (reference sequence). Trimming took off 3 bases at V and 1 base at J, with 13 bases between the two ends. CDR3 coding DNA: TGTGCCAGTAGTATCATGGCGGGCGTTTCCTACGAGCAGTACTTC. Protein product: CASSIMAGVSYEQYF. Based on the CDR3 plus reference TRBV19 and TRBJ2-7, the full variable domain is DGGITQSPKYLFRKEGQNVTLSCEQNLNHDAMYWYRQDPGQGLRLIYYSQIVNDFQKGDIAEGYSVSREKKESFPLTVTSAQKNPTAFYLCASSIMAGVSYEQYFGPGTRLTVT.

The CDR3 loop is CASSPWTGVAEQYF. The DNA for the CDR3 is TGTGCCAGCAGTCCTTGGACAGGGGTAGCCGAGCAGTACTTC. The chain uses TRBV25-1 and TRBJ2-7; the match to TRBD1 covers 9 bases. J gave up 6 bases and V 5 bases, and 8 bases lay outside the gene matches. This CDR3 has 14 amino acids. The germline V gene has CDR1 MGHDK and CDR2 SYGVNS.

The V call is TRBV9, the J call TRBJ1-5; no clear D gene. CDR3 length: 15 residues. Trimming left V 1 base short and J 0 bases short, with 8 bases between. Germline V lookup: CDR1 SGDLS, CDR2 YYNGEE. CDR3 in DNA: TGTGCCAGCAGCGTAACGGGGAATAGCAATCAGCCCCAGCATTTT. Translated: CASSVTGNSNQPQHF.

The chain recombines TRBV5-5 with TRBJ2-7, with D maybe TRBD1 (6 bases). The CDR3 is 17 residues long. V was clipped by 4 bases and J by 6 bases, with 26 bases between them. Germline loops: CDR1 SGHKS, CDR2 YYEKEE (reference sequence). The CDR3, as DNA: TGTGCCAGCAGCCCCAGGGGAATAAGCGCCCAGCTTGGCGAGCAGTACTTC. This codes for CASSPRGISAQLGEQYF.

This chain connects TRBV6-5 to TRBJ2-5; D uncertain. The length of the CDR3 is 14 residues. V was trimmed by 2 bases and J by 4 bases, leaving 11 bases between them. Germline CDR1 MNHEY, CDR2 SVGAGI. CDR3: CASSYMVSLETQYF. The CDR3 bases are TGTGCCAGCAGTTACATGGTCAGTTTAGAGACCCAGTACTTC.

This clone was observed a few times. This chain connects TRBV5-5 to TRBJ2-1, with 9 nucleotides matching TRBD2. The CDR3 covers 15 residues. Germline-derived CDR1 and CDR2 are SGHKS and YYEKEE (reference sequence). V trimming: 0 bases; J trimming: 10 bases; junction bases outside the gene matches: 8. For the CDR3, the DNA is TGTGCCAGCAGCTTGGGCCAGCGGGGGGCAACAGAGCAGTTCTTC. Protein: CASSLGQRGATEQFF.

The rearrangement uses TRBV7-8 and TRBJ1-2; maybe TRBD1 (5 bases). Germline V CDR1 and CDR2: SGHVS, FQNEAQ. Trimming took 5 bases from V and 8 from J, leaving 15 bases between them. This CDR3 comprises 13 residues. The CDR3 region has the DNA TGTGCCAGCAGCCCACGAACAGGCTACGGCTACACCTTC. Residues: CASSPRTGYGYTF. The full variable domain, in which reference TRBV7-8 and TRBJ1-2 provide the parts outside the CDR3, is GAGVSQSPRYKVAKRGQDVALRCDPISGHVSLFWYQQALGQGPEFLTYFQNEAQLDKSGLPSDRFFAERPEGSVSTLKIQRTQQEDSAVYLCASSPRTGYGYTFGSGTRLTVV.

This chain connects TRBV7-9 to TRBJ2-3; 11 nucleotides line up with TRBD2. Trimming cost V 3 bases and J 0 bases; bases outside gene matches: 11. Germline V gives CDR1 SEHNR, CDR2 FQNEAQ (reference sequence). The CDR3 is made up of 19 amino acids. CDR3 amino acids: CASSFFSAWTSGSTDTQYF. The CDR3, as DNA: TGTGCCAGCAGCTTTTTTTCCGCTTGGACTAGCGGGAGCACAGATACGCAGTATTTT.

This rearrangement joins TRBV5-1 to TRBJ2-6; possible D gene TRBD1, 6 bases. The germline V gene has CDR1 SGHRS and CDR2 YFSETQ. CDR3 size: 15 residues. V lost 0 bases to trimming and J lost 2 bases, with 6 bases between them. The CDR3 sequence is CASSLEGAGANVLTF. CDR3 bases: TGCGCCAGCAGCTTGGAGGGGGCTGGGGCCAACGTCCTGACTTTC. Looking up the rest from reference TRBV5-1 and TRBJ2-6 gives the full variable domain: KAGVTQTPRYLIKTRGQQVTLSCSPISGHRSVSWYQQTPGQGLQFLFEYFSETQRNKGNFPGRFSGRQFSNSRSEMNVSTLELGDSALYLCASSLEGAGANVLTFGAGSRLTVL.

The V call is TRBV13, the J call TRBJ2-3; 9 bases are a match to TRBD2. The CDR3 runs to 13 residues. The V and J ends lost 7 bases and 7 bases, in that order; junction bases with no gene match: 6. Germline CDR1 is PRHDT and CDR2 is FYEKMQ (reference sequence). CDR3 coding DNA: TGTGCCAGCACGGGACTAGCATTGAATACGCAGTATTTT. This translates into CASTGLALNTQYF.

V is TRBV3-1 (or the pseudogene TRBV3-2) and J is TRBJ1-2; TRBD1 agrees at 8 bases. The CDR3 runs 15 residues. The V and J ends lost 2 bases and 6 bases, in that order; junction bases with no gene match: 8. The germline CDR1 and CDR2 sequences are LGHDT and YNNKEL (reference sequence). The CDR3 sequence: CASSQPTGGVDGYTF. Here the CDR3 DNA reads TGTGCCAGCAGCCAACCCACAGGGGGTGTCGATGGCTACACCTTC.

This rearrangement joins TRBV15 to TRBJ2-7; a possible D gene is TRBD1 (5 bases). CDR1 LNHNV and CDR2 YYDKDF come from the germline V gene (reference sequence). Trimming removed 0 bases at V and 2 bases at J, with 11 bases between. There are 15 residues in the CDR3. This CDR3 is CATSREAGPPYEQYF. The DNA for the CDR3 is TGTGCCACCAGCAGAGAGGCAGGGCCCCCCTACGAGCAGTACTTC.

V usage is TRBV7-6 and J usage is TRBJ1-2; D perhaps matches TRBD1 (6 bases). This CDR3 region has 14 residues. CDR1 and CDR2 (germline): SGHVS, FNYEAQ. Trimming cost V 5 bases and J 4 bases, with 14 bases left between them. DNA for the CDR3: TGTGCCAGCAGCAACGTTGTAGGGGGCTATGGCTACACCTTC. Its translation: CASSNVVGGYGYTF. Full variable domain (rest looked up from reference TRBV7-6 and TRBJ1-2): GAGVSQSPRYKVTKRGQDVALRCDPISGHVSLYWYRQALGQGPEFLTYFNYEAQQDKSGLPNDRFSAERPEGSISTLTIQRTEQRDSAMYRCASSNVVGGYGYTFGSGTRLTVV.

The rearrangement uses TRBV9 and TRBJ2-5; a possible D gene is TRBD2 (6 bases). CDR1 and CDR2 (germline): SGDLS, YYNGEE. The CDR3 sequence is 14 residues long. V was shortened by 0 bases and J by 5 bases, with 11 bases between the two germline ends. The CDR3 DNA is TGTGCCAGCAGCGTAGGGGTAGGGAGGGAGACCCAGTACTTC. This codes for CASSVGVGRETQYF.

The chain is built from TRBV6-7 and TRBJ1-1; TRBD1 matches 8 bases. TRBV6-7 is known as an ORF, though its function is uncertain. Losses at the gene ends were 7 bases for V and 2 bases for J; bases not matched to a gene: 6. The CDR3 runs 14 residues. The CDR3 loop reads CASIVDRVNTEAFF. The CDR3 region has the DNA TGTGCCAGCATAGTGGACAGGGTAAACACTGAAGCTTTCTTT.

This clone appeared once. The rearrangement joins TRBV7-2 to TRBJ2-3, with 9 nucleotides matching TRBD2. From germline, CDR1 is SGHTA and CDR2 FQGNSA. V dropped 5 bases and J dropped 4; count of bases not matched to a gene: 13. The CDR3 runs 17 residues. The CDR3 region is CASSERTSVPVADTQYF. DNA of the CDR3: TGTGCCAGCAGCGAACGGACTAGCGTTCCGGTGGCAGATACGCAGTATTTT.

The J gene is TRBJ2-3, the V gene TRBV6-2 or TRBV6-3, with 15 bases aligning to TRBD2. The V and J ends lost 4 bases and 4 bases, in that order; junction bases with no gene match: 12. Germline CDR1 MNHEY, CDR2 SVGEGT. The CDR3 has 19 amino acids. In nucleotides, the CDR3 is TGTGCCAGCAGTTCCCCCCGTGGGACTAGCGGGAGGATCGCAGATACGCAGTATTTT. This sequence encodes CASSSPRGTSGRIADTQYF.

CDR3 DNA sequence: TGTGCCAGCAGCTCACAGACAGGCTCTGGAAACACCATATATTTT. It translates to CASSSQTGSGNTIYF. The V call is TRBV7-2, the J call TRBJ1-3; D may be TRBD1 (6 bases). V shed 4 bases and J shed 0 bases, with 10 bases lying between them. The CDR3 contains 15 residues. Germline CDR1 reads SGHTA; CDR2 reads FQGNSA.